This T cell receptor (beta chain) appears in the sequencing data of a study of cytomegalovirus exposure and HLA in healthy donors. Background on the study: The roughly 110 validation repertoires were reported in a later analysis to have been generated on the same platform as the roughly 630 first-cohort repertoires. Study outcomes and limitations: In vitro confirmation showed three CMV-associated chains to be CMV antigen specific. It was approximately 150 TCR beta chains that were listed as cytomegalovirus-associated.

Donors came from a validation cohort of 95 to 150 subjects, distinct from the first 666-subject cohort. The germline V gene encodes CDR1 LGHNA and CDR2 YSLEER. The CDR3 has 12 residues. V lost 4 bases and J 6 bases, leaving 10 bases between the germline ends. Concerning this clone: Its target is not known.

Only in-frame clones appear in the TCRdb table, and some are missing; sequencing was by immunoSEQ multiplex PCR. Of around 250,000 clones listed, 90% are singletons. The source is a young woman in good health and CMV-seronegative. The specimen sequenced was PBMCs. The genes are TRBV4-3 and TRBJ2-7, with D maybe TRBD1 (5 bases). The DNA of the CDR3 is TGCGCCAGCAGCCCGCAGGGTGGCGAGCAGTACTTC. This translates into CASSPQGGEQYF.